Presented here are 5 T cell receptor beta chains from one specimen sequenced in a study of blood T cells in healthy people across ages. The use of a sample-barcoded 5' primer and a J-beta primer mix characterized a second PCR of 7 to 11 cycles. TCRdb independently ran MiXCR on the 5' RACE reads; one entry per CDR3 protein. This repertoire shows about 720,000 distinct CDR3 sequences, about 24% found once; its top ten account for roughly 22%. Material for sequencing was blood. The source is an older man in good health.

This clonotype was seen only a few times. CDR3 in amino acids: CASSISQGASYTQYF. The CDR3 nucleotides are TGTGCCAGCAGTATTAGTCAGGGGGCTTCCTATACGCAGTATTTT. The V call is TRBV12-3 or TRBV12-4, the J call TRBJ2-3; 8 bases align to TRBD1. The V segment lost 5 bases and the J segment 7 bases; nucleotides outside the gene matches: 11. The CDR3 spans 15 residues.

The chain recombines TRBV6-6 with TRBJ2-1; D tentatively reads TRBD1 or TRBD2 (5 bases each). V lost 8 bases and J 0 bases, leaving 14 bases between the germline ends. CDR1 and CDR2 (germline): MNHNY, SVGAGI (reference sequence). This CDR3 comprises 15 residues. This CDR3 reads CASGPGPNSYNEQFF. The CDR3 bases are TGTGCCAGCGGACCGGGGCCCAACTCCTACAATGAGCAGTTCTTC.

This clonotype was counted a single time. The chain combines TRBV24-1 with TRBJ2-3; D unclear. Germline V gives CDR1 KGHDR, CDR2 SFDVKD. CDR3 length: 15 amino acids. Trimming cost V 2 bases and J 2 bases, with 10 bases left between them. CDR3 loop: CATSDYYGPTDTQYF. In nucleotides, the CDR3 is TGTGCCACCAGTGATTATTATGGACCCACAGATACGCAGTATTTT.

This clonotype was found a few times. This sequence joins TRBV6-5 and TRBJ2-3; D unresolved. The CDR3 is 14 residues long. V lost 6 bases to trimming and J lost 4 bases, with 14 bases between them. The V gene's germline CDR1 is MNHEY and CDR2 SVGAGI. CDR3 region: CASSPGEPPDTQYF. DNA for the CDR3: TGTGCCAGCAGCCCTGGTGAGCCGCCAGATACGCAGTATTTT.

This chain uses TRBV7-2 with TRBJ2-5, with TRBD1 matching 7 bases. With 8 bases clipped from V and 2 bases from J, the junction kept 5 bases outside the gene matches. Germline V gene data show CDR1 as SGHTA and CDR2 as FQGNSA. CDR3 length: 13 residues. CDR3 in amino acids: CASAWDSQETQYF. CDR3 nucleotide sequence: TGTGCCAGCGCGTGGGACAGTCAAGAGACCCAGTACTTC.